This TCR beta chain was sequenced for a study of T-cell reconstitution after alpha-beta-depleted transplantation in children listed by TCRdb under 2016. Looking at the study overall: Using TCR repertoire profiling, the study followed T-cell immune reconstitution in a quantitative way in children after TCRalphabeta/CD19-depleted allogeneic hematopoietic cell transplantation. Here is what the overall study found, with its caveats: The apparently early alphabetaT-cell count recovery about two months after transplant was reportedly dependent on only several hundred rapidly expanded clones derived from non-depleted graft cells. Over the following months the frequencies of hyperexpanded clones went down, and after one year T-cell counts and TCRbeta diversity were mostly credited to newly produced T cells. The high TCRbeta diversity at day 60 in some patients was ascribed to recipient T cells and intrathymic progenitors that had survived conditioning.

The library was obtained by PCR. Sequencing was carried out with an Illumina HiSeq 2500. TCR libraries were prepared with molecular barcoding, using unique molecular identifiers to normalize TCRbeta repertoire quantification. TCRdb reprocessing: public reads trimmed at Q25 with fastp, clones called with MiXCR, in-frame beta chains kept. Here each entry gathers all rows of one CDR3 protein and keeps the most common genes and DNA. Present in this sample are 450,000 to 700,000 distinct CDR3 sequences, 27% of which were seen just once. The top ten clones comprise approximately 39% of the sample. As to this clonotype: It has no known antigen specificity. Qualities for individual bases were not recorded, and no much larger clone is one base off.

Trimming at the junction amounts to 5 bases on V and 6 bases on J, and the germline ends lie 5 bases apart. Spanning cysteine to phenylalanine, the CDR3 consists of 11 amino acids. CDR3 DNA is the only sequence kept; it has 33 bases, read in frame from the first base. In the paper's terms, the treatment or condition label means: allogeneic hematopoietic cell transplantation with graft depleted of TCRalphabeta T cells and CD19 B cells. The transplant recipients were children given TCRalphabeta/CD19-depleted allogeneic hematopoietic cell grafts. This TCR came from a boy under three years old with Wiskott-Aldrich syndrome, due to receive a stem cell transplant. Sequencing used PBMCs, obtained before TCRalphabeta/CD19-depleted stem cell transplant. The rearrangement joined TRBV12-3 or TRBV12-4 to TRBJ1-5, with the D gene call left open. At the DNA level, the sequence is TGTGCCAGCAGTGAGGGTCAGCCCCAGCATTTT. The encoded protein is CASSEGQPQHF.